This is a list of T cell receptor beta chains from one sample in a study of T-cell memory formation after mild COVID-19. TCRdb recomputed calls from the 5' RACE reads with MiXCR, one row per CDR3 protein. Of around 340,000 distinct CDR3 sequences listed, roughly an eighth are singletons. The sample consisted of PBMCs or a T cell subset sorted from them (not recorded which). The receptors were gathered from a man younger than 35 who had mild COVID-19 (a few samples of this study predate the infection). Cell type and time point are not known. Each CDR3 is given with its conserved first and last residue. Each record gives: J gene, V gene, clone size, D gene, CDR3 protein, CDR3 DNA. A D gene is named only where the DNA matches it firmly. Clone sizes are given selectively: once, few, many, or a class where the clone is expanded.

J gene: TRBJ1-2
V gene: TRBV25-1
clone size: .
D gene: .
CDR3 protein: CASTDFGGEIYGYTF
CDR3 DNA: TGTGCCAGTACGGACTTTGGGGGGGAGATCTATGGCTACACCTTC

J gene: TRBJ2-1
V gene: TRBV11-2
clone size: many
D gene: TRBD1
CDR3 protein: CASSLGGTGIHEQFF
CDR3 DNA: TGTGCCAGCAGCTTAGGCGGGACAGGGATCCATGAGCAGTTCTTC

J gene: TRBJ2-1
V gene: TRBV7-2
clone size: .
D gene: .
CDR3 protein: CASSSESGPLYNEQFF
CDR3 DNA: TGTGCCAGCAGCTCCGAGAGCGGGCCCCTCTACAATGAGCAGTTCTTC

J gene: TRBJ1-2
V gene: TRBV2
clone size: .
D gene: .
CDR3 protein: CAISREEGYGYTF
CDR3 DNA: TGTGCCATCTCCCGGGAGGAAGGCTATGGCTACACCTTC

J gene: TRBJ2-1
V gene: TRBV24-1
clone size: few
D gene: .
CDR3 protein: CATSDSVGTNEQFF
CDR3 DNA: TGTGCCACCAGTGATTCTGTCGGTACGAATGAGCAGTTCTTC

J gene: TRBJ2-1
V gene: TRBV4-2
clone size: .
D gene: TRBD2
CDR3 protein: CASSQEGTSGGNEQFF
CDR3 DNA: TGTGCCAGCAGCCAAGAGGGGACTAGCGGGGGCAATGAGCAGTTCTTC

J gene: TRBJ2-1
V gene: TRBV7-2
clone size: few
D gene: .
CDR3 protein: CASSILAAPYNEQFF
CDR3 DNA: TGTGCCAGCAGCATTTTAGCGGCCCCTTACAATGAGCAGTTCTTC

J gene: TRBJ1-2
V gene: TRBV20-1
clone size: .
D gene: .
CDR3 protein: CSAREQGNYGYTF
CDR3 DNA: TGCAGTGCTAGGGAACAGGGCAACTATGGCTACACCTTC

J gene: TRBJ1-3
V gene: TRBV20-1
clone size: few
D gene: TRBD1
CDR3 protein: CSALGQGASYSTIYF
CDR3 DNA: TGCAGTGCCCTCGGACAGGGGGCGAGTTATAGCACCATATATTTT

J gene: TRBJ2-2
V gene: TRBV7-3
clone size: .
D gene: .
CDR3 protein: CASSPFGQGDGELFF
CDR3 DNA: TGTGCCAGCAGCCCCTTTGGGCAGGGTGACGGGGAGCTGTTTTTT

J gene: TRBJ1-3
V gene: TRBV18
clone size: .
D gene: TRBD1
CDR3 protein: CASSPQGQGSGNTIYF
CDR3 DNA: TGTGCCAGCTCACCACAGGGACAGGGATCTGGAAACACCATATATTTT

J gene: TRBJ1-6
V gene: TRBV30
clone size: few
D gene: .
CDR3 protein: CAWSVGSPLHF
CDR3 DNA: TGTGCCTGGAGTGTAGGGTCACCCCTCCACTTT

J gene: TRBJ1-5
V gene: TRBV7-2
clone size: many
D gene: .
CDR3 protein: CASSLGPQPQHF
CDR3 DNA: TGTGCCAGCAGCTTAGGGCCTCAGCCCCAGCATTTT

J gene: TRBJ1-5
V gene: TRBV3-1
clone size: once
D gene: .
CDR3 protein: CATHHKANQPQHF
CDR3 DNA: TGTGCCACCCACCACAAAGCAAATCAGCCCCAGCATTTT

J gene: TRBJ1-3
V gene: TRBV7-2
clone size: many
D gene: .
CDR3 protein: CASSLGLSSGNTIYF
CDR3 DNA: TGTGCCAGCAGCTTAGGGCTGAGCTCTGGAAACACCATATATTTT

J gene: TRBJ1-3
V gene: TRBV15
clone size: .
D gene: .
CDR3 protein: CATSTRSVRSGNTIYF
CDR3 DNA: TGTGCCACCAGCACCCGCTCGGTCCGCTCTGGAAACACCATATATTTT

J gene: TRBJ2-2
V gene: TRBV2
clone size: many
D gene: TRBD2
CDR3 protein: CASSEIGGGNTGELFF
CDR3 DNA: TGTGCCAGCAGTGAGATTGGCGGGGGGAACACCGGGGAGCTGTTTTTT

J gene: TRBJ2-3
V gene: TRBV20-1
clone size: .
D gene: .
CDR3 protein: CSARPPVLVTDTQYF
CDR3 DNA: TGCAGTGCTCGCCCCCCAGTACTAGTCACAGATACGCAGTATTTT

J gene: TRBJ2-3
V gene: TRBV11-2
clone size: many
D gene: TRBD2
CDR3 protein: CASSLDGLAGGTDTQYF
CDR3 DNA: TGTGCCAGCAGCTTAGACGGACTAGCGGGGGGGACAGATACGCAGTATTTT

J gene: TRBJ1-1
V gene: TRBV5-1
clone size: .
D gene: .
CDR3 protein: CASSLAGLVANTEAFF
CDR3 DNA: TGCGCCAGCAGCTTGGCAGGTCTGGTGGCGAACACTGAAGCTTTCTTT

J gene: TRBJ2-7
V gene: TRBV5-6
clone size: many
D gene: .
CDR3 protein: CASSSYYEQYF
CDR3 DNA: TGTGCCAGCAGCTCCTACTACGAGCAGTACTTC

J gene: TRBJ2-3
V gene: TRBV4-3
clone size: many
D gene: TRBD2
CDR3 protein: CASSPLASGVADTQYF
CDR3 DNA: TGCGCCAGCAGCCCTCTCGCTAGCGGGGTAGCGGATACGCAGTATTTT

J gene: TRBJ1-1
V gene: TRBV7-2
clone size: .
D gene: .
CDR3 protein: CASSLDAGNLEAFF
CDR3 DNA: TGTGCCAGCAGCTTAGACGCCGGGAATTTAGAAGCTTTCTTT

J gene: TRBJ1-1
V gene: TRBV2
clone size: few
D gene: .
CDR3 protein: CAGRVNTEAFF
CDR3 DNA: TGTGCCGGCAGGGTGAACACTGAAGCTTTCTTT

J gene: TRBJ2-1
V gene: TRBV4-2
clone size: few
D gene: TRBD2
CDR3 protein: CASSQVPSGAYNEQFF
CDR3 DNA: TGTGCCAGCAGCCAAGTACCTAGCGGTGCTTACAATGAGCAGTTCTTC

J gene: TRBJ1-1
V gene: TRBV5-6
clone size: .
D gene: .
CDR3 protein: CASNLGTEAFF
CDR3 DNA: TGTGCCAGCAATCTCGGCACTGAAGCTTTCTTT

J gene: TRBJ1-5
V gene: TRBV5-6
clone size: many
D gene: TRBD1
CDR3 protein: CASSQGGSGQPQHF
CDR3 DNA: TGTGCCAGCAGCCAGGGGGGGAGCGGGCAGCCCCAGCATTTT

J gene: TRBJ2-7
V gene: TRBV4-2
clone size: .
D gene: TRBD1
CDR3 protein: CASSREGTGTYEQYF
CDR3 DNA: TGTGCCAGCAGCCGAGAGGGGACAGGGACCTACGAGCAGTACTTC

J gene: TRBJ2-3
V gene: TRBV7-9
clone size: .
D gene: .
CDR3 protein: CASSLEGHTDTQYF
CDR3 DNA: TGTGCCAGCAGCCTAGAGGGGCACACAGATACGCAGTATTTT

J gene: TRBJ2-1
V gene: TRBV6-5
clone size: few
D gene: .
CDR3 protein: CASSYSIITGYNEQFF
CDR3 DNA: TGTGCCAGCAGTTACTCGATAATTACGGGATACAATGAGCAGTTCTTC

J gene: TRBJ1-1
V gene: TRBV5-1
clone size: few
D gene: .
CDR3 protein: CASIGMGGAFF
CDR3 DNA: TGCGCCAGCATAGGAATGGGGGGAGCTTTCTTT

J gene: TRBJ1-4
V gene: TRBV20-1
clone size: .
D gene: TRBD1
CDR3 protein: CSARSTGNEKLFF
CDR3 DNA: TGCAGTGCTCGATCGACAGGGAATGAAAAACTGTTTTTT

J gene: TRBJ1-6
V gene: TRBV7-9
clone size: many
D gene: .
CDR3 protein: CASSLGTAYSPLHF
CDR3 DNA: TGTGCCAGCAGCTTAGGGACTGCCTATTCACCCCTCCACTTT

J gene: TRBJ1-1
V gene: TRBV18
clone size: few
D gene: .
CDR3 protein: CASSFSGTQNTEAFF
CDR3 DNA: TGTGCCAGCTCATTCTCCGGGACACAAAACACTGAAGCTTTCTTT

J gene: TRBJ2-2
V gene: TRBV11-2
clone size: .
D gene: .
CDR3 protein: CASSFGPSTANTGELFF
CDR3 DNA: TGTGCCAGCAGCTTTGGGCCTAGCACGGCGAACACCGGGGAGCTGTTTTTT

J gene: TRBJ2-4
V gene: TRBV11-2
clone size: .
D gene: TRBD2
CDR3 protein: CASSPRGGLAKNIQYF
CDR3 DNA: TGTGCCAGCAGCCCTCGGGGGGGCCTAGCCAAAAACATTCAGTACTTC

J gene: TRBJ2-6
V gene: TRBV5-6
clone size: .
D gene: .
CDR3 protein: CASSRLVSGANVLTF
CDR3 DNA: TGTGCCAGCAGCCGACTAGTCTCTGGGGCCAACGTCCTGACTTTC

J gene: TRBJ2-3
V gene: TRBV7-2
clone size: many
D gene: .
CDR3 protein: CASSLGLTKPYF
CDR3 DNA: TGTGCCAGCAGTTTAGGACTAACTAAACCGTATTTT

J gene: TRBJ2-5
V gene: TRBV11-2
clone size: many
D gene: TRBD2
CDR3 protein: CASSLLAGGPAETQYF
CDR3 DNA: TGTGCCAGCAGCTTACTAGCGGGGGGGCCCGCGGAGACCCAGTACTTC

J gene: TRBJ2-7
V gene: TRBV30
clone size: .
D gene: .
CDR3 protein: CAFTHRDYEQYF
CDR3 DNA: TGTGCCTTCACACACAGGGACTACGAGCAGTACTTC

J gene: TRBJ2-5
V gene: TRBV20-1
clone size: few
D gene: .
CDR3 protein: CSGGHAGDYQETQYF
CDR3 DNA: TGCAGTGGAGGGCACGCAGGAGACTACCAAGAGACCCAGTACTTC

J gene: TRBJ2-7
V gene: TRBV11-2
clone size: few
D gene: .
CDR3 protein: CASSLERLYEQYF
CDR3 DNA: TGTGCCAGCAGCTTAGAGCGGCTATACGAGCAGTACTTC

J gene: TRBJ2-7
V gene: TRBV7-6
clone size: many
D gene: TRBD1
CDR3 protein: CASSAGQGPSYEQYF
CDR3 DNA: TGTGCCAGCAGCGCAGGACAGGGGCCCTCCTACGAGCAGTACTTC

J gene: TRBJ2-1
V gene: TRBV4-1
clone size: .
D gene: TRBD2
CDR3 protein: CASSQERLAGGDNEQFF
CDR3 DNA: TGCGCCAGCAGCCAAGAGAGGCTAGCGGGGGGGGACAATGAGCAGTTCTTC

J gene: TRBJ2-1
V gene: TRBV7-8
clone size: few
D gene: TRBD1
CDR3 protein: CASSYRTGSGNEQFF
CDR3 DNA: TGTGCCAGCAGCTACCGGACAGGGTCAGGAAATGAGCAGTTCTTC

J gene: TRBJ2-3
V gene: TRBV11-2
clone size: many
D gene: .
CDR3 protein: CASRRLRGTYTQYF
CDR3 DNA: TGTGCCAGCAGACGGCTAAGGGGCACGTATACGCAGTATTTT

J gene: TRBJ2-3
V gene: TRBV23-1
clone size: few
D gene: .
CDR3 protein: CASRRPTDTQYF
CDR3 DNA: TGCGCCAGCAGAAGACCGACAGATACGCAGTATTTT

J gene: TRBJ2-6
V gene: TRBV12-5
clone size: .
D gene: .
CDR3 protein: CASGFSGANVLTF
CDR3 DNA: TGTGCTAGTGGTTTTTCCGGGGCCAACGTCCTGACTTTC

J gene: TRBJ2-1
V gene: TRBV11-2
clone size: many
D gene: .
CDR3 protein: CASSLGLGNEQFF
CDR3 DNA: TGTGCCAGCAGCTTAGGCCTAGGCAATGAGCAGTTCTTC

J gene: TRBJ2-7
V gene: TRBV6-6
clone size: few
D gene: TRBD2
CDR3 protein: CASRPSGGVNEQYF
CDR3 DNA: TGTGCCAGCAGACCTAGCGGGGGGGTAAACGAGCAGTACTTC

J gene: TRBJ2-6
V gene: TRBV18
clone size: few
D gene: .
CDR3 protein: CASSPLPGAGANVLTF
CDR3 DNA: TGTGCCAGCTCACCACTCCCAGGGGCCGGGGCCAACGTCCTGACTTTC

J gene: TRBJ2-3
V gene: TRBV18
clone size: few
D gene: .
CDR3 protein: CASSPSREANTDTQYF
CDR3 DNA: TGTGCCAGCTCACCGTCCAGAGAGGCCAACACAGATACGCAGTATTTT

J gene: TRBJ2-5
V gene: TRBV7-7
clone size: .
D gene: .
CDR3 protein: CASSFSVKETQYF
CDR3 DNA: TGTGCCAGCAGCTTTTCTGTAAAAGAGACCCAGTACTTC

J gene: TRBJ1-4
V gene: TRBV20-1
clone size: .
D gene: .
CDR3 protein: CSARDLNEKLFF
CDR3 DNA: TGCAGTGCTAGAGATCTGAACGAAAAACTGTTTTTT